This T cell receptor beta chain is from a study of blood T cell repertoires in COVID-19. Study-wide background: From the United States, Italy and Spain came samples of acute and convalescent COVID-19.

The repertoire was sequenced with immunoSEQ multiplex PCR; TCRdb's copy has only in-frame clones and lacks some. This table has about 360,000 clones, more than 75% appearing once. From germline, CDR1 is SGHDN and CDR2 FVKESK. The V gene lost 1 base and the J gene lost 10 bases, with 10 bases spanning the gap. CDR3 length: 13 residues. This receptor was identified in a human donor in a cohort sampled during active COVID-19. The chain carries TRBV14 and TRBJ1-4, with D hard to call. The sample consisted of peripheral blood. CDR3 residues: CASSQGSGRKLFF. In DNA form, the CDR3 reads TGTGCCAGCAGCCAAGGATCGGGGAGAAAACTGTTTTTT.